This is a list of T cell receptor beta chains from one sample in a study of blood T cell repertoires in COVID-19. TCRdb keeps only in-frame clones here, not all; method: immunoSEQ multiplex PCR. The data contain roughly 160,000 clones, 65% to 80% of them singletons. The sample consisted of PBMCs or T cells enriched from blood (not recorded which). Receptor source: a woman aged 70-85 years in a cohort exposed to, infected with or recovered from COVID-19 (not recorded which). Both conserved end residues are part of each CDR3. A D gene is named only where the DNA matches it firmly. Only part of the rows carry a size: once, few, many, or a class if the clone is expanded.

>-|TRBV20-1|TRBJ2-3|-
CSASSAGTDTQYF
TGCAGTGCTAGTTCAGCGGGCACAGATACGCAGTATTTT
>-|TRBV10-3|TRBJ2-1|TRBD1
CAITAGQGREQFF
TGTGCCATCACCGCCGGACAGGGCCGGGAGCAGTTCTTC
>once|TRBV19|TRBJ1-6|-
CASRQEGSYNSPLHF
TGTGCCAGTAGGCAGGAGGGCTCCTATAATTCACCCCTCCACTTT
>-|TRBV21-1|TRBJ2-7|-
CASSKSGQGNYEQYF
TGTGCCAGCAGCAAATCGGGACAGGGAAACTACGAGCAGTACTTC
>-|TRBV30|TRBJ2-1|-
CAWSAYREGEQFF
TGTGCCTGGAGCGCATACAGGGAAGGTGAGCAGTTCTTC
>-|TRBV28|TRBJ1-5|TRBD1
CASSSGQGGSRPQHF
TGTGCCAGCAGTTCCGGACAGGGGGGCTCGAGGCCCCAGCATTTT
>-|TRBV19|TRBJ2-3|-
CASSMIGRGTDTQYF
TGTGCCAGTAGTATGATCGGCAGGGGAACAGATACGCAGTATTTT
>-|TRBV6-5|TRBJ2-2|-
CASSNRVAGELFF
TGTGCCAGCAGTAACAGGGTGGCCGGGGAGCTGTTTTTT
>-|TRBV28|TRBJ1-4|TRBD1
CASSFGGTGGEKLFF
TGTGCCAGCAGTTTTGGCGGGACAGGGGGTGAAAAACTGTTTTTT
>-|TRBV2|TRBJ2-7|-
CASSVNEEGRQYF
TGTGCCAGCAGTGTTAACGAGGAGGGAAGGCAGTACTTC
>-|TRBV6-5|TRBJ1-2|TRBD1
CASSYQQGAGEGYTF
TGTGCCAGCAGTTACCAACAGGGGGCAGGGGAAGGCTACACCTTC
>-|TRBV30|TRBJ1-2|-
CAWTGGDGYTF
TGTGCCTGGACGGGTGGAGATGGCTACACCTTC
>-|TRBV19|TRBJ2-7|-
CASSIGAGTEQYF
TGTGCCAGTAGTATTGGGGCGGGGACCGAGCAGTACTTC
>once|TRBV29-1|TRBJ2-3|TRBD2
CSVEDGLAGATDTQYF
TGCAGCGTTGAAGATGGGCTAGCGGGGGCCACAGATACGCAGTATTTT
>-|TRBV5-1|TRBJ2-1|TRBD2
CASSLSLAGGYNEQFF
TGCGCCAGCAGCTTGTCCCTAGCGGGAGGGTACAATGAGCAGTTCTTC
>-|TRBV27|TRBJ2-3|TRBD1
CASSFGAPRGTGSTDTQYF
TGTGCCAGCAGTTTCGGGGCCCCCCGTGGGACAGGGTCAACAGATACGCAGTATTTT
>-|TRBV5-4|TRBJ1-6|TRBD1
CASSRGQGADSPLHF
TGTGCCAGCAGCCGGGGACAGGGGGCAGACTCACCCCTCCACTTT
>-|TRBV18|TRBJ2-1|-
CASSISLSYNEQFF
TGTGCCAGCTCGATCTCCCTATCCTACAATGAGCAGTTCTTC
>-|TRBV11-2|TRBJ1-2|-
CASSLIWGGTNYGYTF
TGTGCCAGCAGCTTAATATGGGGGGGGACTAACTATGGCTACACCTTC
>-|TRBV28|TRBJ2-7|TRBD1
CASSPPGQGLYEQYF
TGTGCCAGCAGCCCACCGGGACAGGGACTCTACGAGCAGTACTTC
>-|TRBV5-6|TRBJ1-5|TRBD1
CASSAAGTGYQPQHF
TGTGCCAGCAGCGCCGCCGGGACAGGGTATCAGCCCCAGCATTTT
>-|TRBV28|TRBJ2-2|-
CASSLVGGISTGELFF
TGTGCCAGCAGTTTGGTAGGCGGAATTAGCACCGGGGAGCTGTTTTTT
>-|TRBV6-5|TRBJ1-1|-
CASRSFRLRDTEAFF
TGTGCCAGCAGAAGCTTCCGTCTACGGGACACTGAAGCTTTCTTT
>-|TRBV28|TRBJ2-2|-
CASSLAGNTGELFF
TGTGCCAGCAGTTTGGCAGGGAACACCGGGGAGCTGTTTTTT
>-|TRBV30|TRBJ1-2|-
CAFGGNYGYTF
TGTGCCTTTGGGGGGAATTATGGCTACACCTTC
>-|TRBV7-8|TRBJ2-6|-
CASSPITVGIGAGANVLTF
TGTGCCAGCAGCCCTATAACCGTGGGAATAGGGGCTGGGGCCAACGTCCTGACTTTC
>few|TRBV7-2|TRBJ1-4|-
CASSYGGRIEKLFF
TGTGCCAGCAGTTATGGAGGACGGATTGAAAAACTGTTTTTT
>-|TRBV3-1/TRBV3-2|TRBJ2-1|-
CASSPRRSSYNEQFF
TGTGCCAGCAGCCCACGCAGAAGCTCCTACAATGAGCAGTTCTTC
>-|TRBV4-1|TRBJ2-7|TRBD2
CASSQDLAGAYEQYF
TGCGCCAGCAGCCAAGACCTAGCGGGAGCCTACGAGCAGTACTTC
>-|TRBV11-2|TRBJ2-2|TRBD2
CASSFLAGVVAGELFF
TGTGCCAGCAGCTTTCTAGCGGGAGTGGTGGCCGGGGAGCTGTTTTTT
>-|TRBV18|TRBJ2-5|TRBD2
CASSPGLAGGYAETQYF
TGTGCCAGCTCACCGGGACTAGCGGGAGGGTACGCAGAGACCCAGTACTTC
>-|TRBV6-5|TRBJ1-1|-
CASRSSPFDAEAFF
TGTGCCAGCAGGAGCTCCCCATTTGATGCTGAAGCTTTCTTT
>-|TRBV4-3|TRBJ2-3|-
CASSQDRQGGDTQYF
TGCGCCAGCAGCCAAGATCGGCAGGGAGGAGATACGCAGTATTTT
>-|TRBV7-2|TRBJ2-1|-
CASSSRWGDEQFF
TGTGCCAGCAGCTCACGGTGGGGGGATGAGCAGTTCTTC
>-|TRBV29-1|TRBJ2-3|-
CSVPDRVHTDTQYF
TGCAGCGTCCCGGACAGAGTTCACACAGATACGCAGTATTTT
>once|TRBV7-9|TRBJ2-5|-
CASSFLGAAEETQYF
TGTGCCAGCAGCTTTCTTGGGGCAGCTGAAGAGACCCAGTACTTC
>-|TRBV6-5|TRBJ2-1|-
CATTAGFNEQFF
TGTGCCACCACGGCGGGATTCAATGAGCAGTTCTTC
>once|TRBV12-5|TRBJ2-5|-
CASATNQGRRETQYF
TGTGCTAGTGCCACCAACCAGGGTCGTCGAGAGACCCAGTACTTC
>-|TRBV3-1/TRBV3-2|TRBJ1-3|-
CASSQDVRFGNTIYF
TGTGCCAGCAGCCAAGATGTCAGGTTTGGAAACACCATATATTTT
>-|TRBV6-5|TRBJ1-1|-
CASSYSAGALDTEAFF
TGTGCCAGCAGTTACTCCGCTGGGGCGCTAGACACTGAAGCTTTCTTT
>-|TRBV7-9|TRBJ2-2|TRBD1
CASSPPGQVRPGELFF
TGTGCCAGCAGCCCCCCGGGACAGGTTCGTCCCGGGGAGCTGTTTTTT
>-|TRBV5-4|TRBJ2-1|TRBD2
CASSRPGLAYNEQFF
TGTGCCAGCAGCAGGCCGGGACTAGCCTACAATGAGCAGTTCTTC
>-|TRBV7-2|TRBJ1-5|-
CASSLIGGQPQHF
TGTGCCAGCAGCTTAATAGGGGGTCAGCCCCAGCATTTT
>few|TRBV7-9|TRBJ2-1|TRBD2
CASSPPATSGEQFF
TGTGCCAGCAGTCCACCTGCGACTAGCGGTGAGCAGTTCTTC
>-|TRBV20-1|TRBJ2-1|-
CNPGSGNEQFF
TGCAATCCCGGGTCCGGCAATGAGCAGTTCTTC
>-|TRBV6-1|TRBJ1-1|TRBD1
CASSERGPGGNTEAFF
TGTGCCAGCAGTGAACGGGGCCCAGGGGGGAACACTGAAGCTTTCTTT
>-|TRBV28|TRBJ1-5|TRBD1
CASIQWGTVHF
TGTGCCAGCATCCAATGGGGGACAGTGCATTTT
>many|TRBV3-1/TRBV3-2|TRBJ2-1|-
CASSQVGGQSEQFF
TGTGCCAGCAGCCAAGTCGGGGGACAGTCCGAGCAGTTCTTC
>-|TRBV19|TRBJ1-6|TRBD1
CASSLDRGQNSPLHF
TGTGCCAGTAGCCTAGACAGGGGGCAAAATTCACCCCTCCACTTT
>-|TRBV7-2|TRBJ2-3|TRBD2
CASSLQAGGTDTQYF
TGTGCCAGCAGCTTACAAGCGGGAGGGACAGATACGCAGTATTTT
>-|TRBV2|TRBJ2-1|TRBD2
CASRTGGGEQFF
TGTGCCAGCAGAACGGGAGGGGGTGAGCAGTTCTTC
>once|TRBV5-5|TRBJ2-1|TRBD2
CASRLGGSSYNEQFF
TGTGCCAGCAGACTGGGAGGGAGTAGCTACAATGAGCAGTTCTTC
>once|TRBV27|TRBJ1-5|TRBD1
CASSLTGVGGQPQHF
TGTGCCAGCAGTTTAACAGGGGTGGGTGGTCAGCCCCAGCATTTT